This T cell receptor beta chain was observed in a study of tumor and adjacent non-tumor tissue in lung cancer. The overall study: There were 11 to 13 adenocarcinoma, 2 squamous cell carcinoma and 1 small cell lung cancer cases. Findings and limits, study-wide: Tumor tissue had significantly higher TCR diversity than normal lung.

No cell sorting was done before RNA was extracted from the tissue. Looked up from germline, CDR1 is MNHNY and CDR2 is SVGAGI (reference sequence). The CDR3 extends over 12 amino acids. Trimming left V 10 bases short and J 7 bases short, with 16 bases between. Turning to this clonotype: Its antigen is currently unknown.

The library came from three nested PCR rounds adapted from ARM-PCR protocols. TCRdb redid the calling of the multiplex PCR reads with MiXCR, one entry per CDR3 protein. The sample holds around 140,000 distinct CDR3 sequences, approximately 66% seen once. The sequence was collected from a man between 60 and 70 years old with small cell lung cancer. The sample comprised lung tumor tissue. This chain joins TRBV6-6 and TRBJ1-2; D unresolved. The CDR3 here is CANNHNAGGYTF. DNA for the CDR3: TGTGCCAACAATCATAACGCCGGTGGCTACACCTTC.